This T cell receptor beta chain was captured by sequencing in a study of blood T cell repertoires in COVID-19. Overall study context: Acute and convalescent COVID-19 samples came from the United States, Italy and Spain. PBMCs, B-cell-depleted T cells, or T cells provided the cDNA or gDNA that made up the material.

V shed 3 bases and J shed 8 bases, with 15 bases lying between them. The CDR3 extends over 14 amino acids. CDR1 WNHNN and CDR2 SYGVQD come from the germline V gene (reference sequence). Original processing notes: Reference gene primer amplification gave nucleated cell count estimates. TCRdb's table, derived via immunoSEQ multiplex PCR, lists solely in-frame clones and lacks some. V, J and clone size derive from that table, while D and trimming were established from the DNA sequence. The sample lists 200,000 to 250,000 clones, approximately 90% occurring once. Sequences were obtained from peripheral blood. The TCR comes from a man in his forties or fifties with COVID-19, enrolled during active disease. The chain recombines TRBV10-1 with TRBJ2-3, with a possible D match to TRBD2 (5 bases). CDR3 sequence (DNA): TGCGCCAGCAGTGACCTGACGACCCGGGGTACGCAGTATTTT. This sequence encodes CASSDLTTRGTQYF.